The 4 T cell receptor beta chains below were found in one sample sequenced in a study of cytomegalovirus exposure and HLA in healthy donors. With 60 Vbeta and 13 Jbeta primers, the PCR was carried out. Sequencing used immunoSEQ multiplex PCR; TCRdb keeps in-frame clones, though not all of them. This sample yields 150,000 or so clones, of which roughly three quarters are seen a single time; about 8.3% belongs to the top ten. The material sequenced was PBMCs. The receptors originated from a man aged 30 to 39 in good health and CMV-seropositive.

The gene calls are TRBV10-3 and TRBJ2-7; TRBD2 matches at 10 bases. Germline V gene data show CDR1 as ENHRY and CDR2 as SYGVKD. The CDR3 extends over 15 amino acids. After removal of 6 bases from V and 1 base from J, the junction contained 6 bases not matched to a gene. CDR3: CAIRGSGGASYEQYF. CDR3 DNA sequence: TGTGCCATCAGGGGCAGCGGGGGGGCTTCCTACGAGCAGTACTTC.

The CDR3 reads CASSLTGNLAPGELFF. In DNA, the CDR3 is TGTGCCAGCAGCTTAACCGGGAACCTTGCCCCCGGGGAGCTGTTTTTT. The chain employs TRBV11-1 and TRBJ2-2; maybe TRBD2 (5 bases). Germline CDR1 and CDR2: SGHAT and FQDESV (reference sequence). The CDR3 length is 16 residues. The V end was cut by 2 bases, the J end by 6 bases, with 16 bases between.

This chain's CDR3 is CASSLRADGTEAFF. In nucleotides, the CDR3 is TGTGCCAGCTCACTTAGAGCCGATGGCACTGAAGCTTTCTTT. This chain joins TRBV18 and TRBJ1-1; D remains unclear. CDR3 length equals 14 residues. Trimming cost V 4 bases and J 4 bases, with 13 bases left between them. Germline CDR1 KGHSH, CDR2 LQKENI.

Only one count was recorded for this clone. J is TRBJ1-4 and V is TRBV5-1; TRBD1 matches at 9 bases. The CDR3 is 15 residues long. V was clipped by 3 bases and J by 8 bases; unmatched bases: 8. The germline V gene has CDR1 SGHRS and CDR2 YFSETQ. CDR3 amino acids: CASSSTGQGSEKLFF. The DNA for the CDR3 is TGCGCCAGCAGCTCCACGGGACAGGGTTCGGAAAAACTGTTTTTT. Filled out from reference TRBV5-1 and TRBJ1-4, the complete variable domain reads KAGVTQTPRYLIKTRGQQVTLSCSPISGHRSVSWYQQTPGQGLQFLFEYFSETQRNKGNFPGRFSGRQFSNSRSEMNVSTLELGDSALYLCASSSTGQGSEKLFFGSGTQLSVL.